Listed here are 5 T cell receptor beta chains from one sample, sequenced in a study of shared T cell receptors in the human thymus. The data were produced by immunoSEQ multiplex PCR, yet TCRdb's version contains in-frame clones alone and is incomplete. This table has under 850,000 clones, more than 75% appearing once. This sample was shared with a second study, whose subject was human thymus T cells.

Input material: thymocytes. Receptor source: a boy younger than two with a congenital heart defect.

DNA of the CDR3: TGTGCCAGCATCTGGGGCAACCCAGGGACTAATGAAAAACTGTTTTTT. Amino acids: CASIWGNPGTNEKLFF. The rearrangement joins TRBV2 to TRBJ1-4; tentative D call: TRBD1 (5 bases). The CDR3 is 16 residues long. Germline V gives CDR1 SNHLY, CDR2 FYNNEI. V was shortened by 7 bases and J by 2 bases, with 17 bases between the two germline ends. Full variable domain (remainder filled in from reference TRBV2 and TRBJ1-4): EPEVTQTPSHQVTQMGQEVILRCVPISNHLYFYWYRQILGQKVEFLVSFYNNEISEKSEIFDDQFSVERPDGSNFTLKIRSTKLEDSAMYFCASIWGNPGTNEKLFFGSGTQLSVL.

The chain is built from TRBV5-1 and TRBJ2-1; TRBD2 aligns across 9 bases. The V and J ends lost 4 bases and 2 bases, in that order; junction bases with no gene match: 7. The CDR3 runs 16 residues. CDR1 and CDR2 (germline): SGHRS, YFSETQ. The CDR3 DNA reads as TGCGCCAGCAGCGGCAGACTAGCGGAAACCTACAATGAGCAGTTCTTC. This sequence encodes CASSGRLAETYNEQFF.

V is TRBV6-6 and J is TRBJ2-7, with TRBD1 identical over 7 bases. After removal of 2 bases from V and 5 bases from J, the junction contained 12 bases not matched to a gene. The V gene's germline CDR1 is MNHNY and CDR2 SVGAGI (reference sequence). The CDR3 sequence is 16 residues long. CDR3 loop: CASSYHRVTGRDEQYF. The CDR3 DNA is TGTGCCAGCAGTTACCATAGAGTGACAGGGCGGGACGAGCAGTACTTC.

The V gene is TRBV5-4, the J gene TRBJ2-7; TRBD2 agrees at 12 bases. Germline CDR1 reads SGHNT; CDR2 reads YYREEE (reference sequence). Trimming at V came to 4 bases and at J to 2 bases, leaving 16 bases not matched to a gene. The CDR3 length is 19 residues. CDR3 in amino acids: CASSPDWTSGKAVTYEQYF. Here the CDR3 DNA reads TGTGCCAGCAGCCCCGACTGGACTAGCGGGAAAGCTGTAACCTACGAGCAGTACTTC.

The genes are TRBV12-5 and TRBJ2-5; 7 nucleotides match TRBD2. The DNA end is more similar to TRBJ2-7, so the J call may be wrong. CDR3 length: 17 residues. CDR1 and CDR2 from the germline V gene are LGHNT and FRNRAP. The CDR3 loop is CASGFPTWRGSSYEQYF. CDR3 nucleotide sequence: TGTGCTAGTGGTTTCCCGACCTGGCGGGGGAGCTCCTACGAGCAGTACTTC.